Listed here are 32 T cell receptor beta chains from one sample, sequenced in a study of T-cell memory formation after mild COVID-19. TCRdb recomputed calls from the 5' RACE reads with MiXCR, one row per CDR3 protein. This repertoire shows almost 550,000 distinct CDR3 sequences, around 21% found once; its top ten account for 12%. Sequencing was performed on PBMCs or a T cell subset sorted from them (not recorded which). Receptors were obtained from an adult woman who had mild COVID-19 (a few samples of this study predate the infection). Cell type and time point are not known.

The chain has TRBV5-1 and TRBJ1-1; tentatively, D is TRBD1 (5 bases). Trimming stripped 7 bases from V and 1 base from J, with 11 bases between. Germline CDR1 SGHRS, CDR2 YFSETQ. The CDR3 contains 13 residues. CDR3 sequence (DNA): TGCGCCAGCGCCTACGGGGGGAACACTGAAGCTTTCTTT. It codes for CASAYGGNTEAFF.

This chain connects TRBV29-1 to TRBJ1-2, with no clear D. The V end was cut by 7 bases, the J end by 0 bases, with 18 bases between. Germline V CDR1 and CDR2: SQVTM, ANQGSEA. This CDR3 contains 15 residues. In nucleotides, the CDR3 is TGCAGCGGATCGATCGGCAGCTATGCTAACTATGGCTACACCTTC. This gives the protein CSGSIGSYANYGYTF.

This clonotype was seen a few times. The V call is TRBV7-9, the J call TRBJ2-7; D is ambiguous. Trimming pared 5 bases from V and 4 bases from J, leaving 12 bases between. Germline CDR1 reads SEHNR; CDR2 reads FQNEAQ (reference sequence). This CDR3 region has 13 residues. The CDR3 protein is CASSHYIRYEQYF. For the CDR3, the DNA is TGTGCCAGCAGCCACTACATTAGGTACGAGCAGTACTTC.

The rearrangement uses TRBV12-3 or TRBV12-4 and TRBJ1-1; no clear D. This CDR3 region has 13 residues. V was clipped by 3 bases and J by 5 bases, with 10 bases between them. Here the CDR3 DNA reads TGTGCCAGCAGTTTGGTGTTAGGGACTGAAGCTTTCTTT. Protein product: CASSLVLGTEAFF.

This clonotype was seen only a few times. The J gene is TRBJ2-4, the V gene TRBV5-6, with D uncertain. The V end lost 4 bases, the J end lost 1 base, and 18 bases lay between the germline ends. CDR3 length equals 17 residues. CDR1 and CDR2 from the germline V gene are SGHDT and YYEEEE. The CDR3 loop is CASSLRQPARAKNIQYF. CDR3 DNA sequence: TGTGCCAGCAGCCTCCGGCAGCCCGCCAGGGCCAAAAACATTCAGTACTTC.

This chain uses TRBV7-9 with TRBJ2-1, with TRBD2 matching 13 bases. With V trimmed by 0 bases and J by 6 bases, 5 bases remained unmatched. Germline V gene sequence: CDR1 SEHNR, CDR2 FQNEAQ (reference sequence). The CDR3 sequence is 17 residues long. The CDR3 loop reads CASSLAGLAGVSNEQFF. The CDR3 DNA reads TGTGCCAGCAGCTTAGCAGGACTAGCGGGAGTTTCCAATGAGCAGTTCTTC.

The chain carries TRBV29-1 and TRBJ2-1; perhaps D is TRBD1 or TRBD2 (5 bases each). The CDR3 totals 14 residues. Germline assignment: CDR1 SQVTM and CDR2 ANQGSEA. Trimming stripped 2 bases from V and 3 bases from J, with 11 bases between. CDR3 loop: CSVESGTYYNEQFF. CDR3 coding DNA: TGCAGCGTTGAATCCGGGACCTACTACAATGAGCAGTTCTTC.

The chain recombines TRBV7-8 with TRBJ2-3; D tentatively reads TRBD1 or TRBD2 (7 bases each). Germline lookup yields CDR1 SGHVS and CDR2 FQNEAQ. V lost 5 bases and J lost 1, with 13 bases in between. The CDR3 sequence is 15 residues long. CDR3 protein: CASSQGGPGTDTQYF. In DNA form, the CDR3 reads TGTGCCAGCAGCCAGGGGGGGCCGGGCACAGATACGCAGTATTTT.

This clonotype turned up a few times. The V gene is TRBV12-3 or TRBV12-4, the J gene TRBJ1-2, with D perhaps matching TRBD1 (6 bases). This CDR3 region has 12 residues. V was pared by 2 bases and J by 8 bases, with 9 bases between. CDR3 sequence (DNA): TGTGCCAGCAGTTTATACAGGGAAGGCTACACCTTC. Encoded protein: CASSLYREGYTF.

This chain links TRBV7-2 with TRBJ1-4, with 9 nucleotides matching TRBD1. The trim removed 5 bases at V and 7 bases at J, leaving 5 bases unmatched. This CDR3 is 14 amino acids long. CDR1 is SGHTA, CDR2 FQGNSA, per germline. This CDR3 reads CASSGQGLSEKLFF. The CDR3 DNA is TGTGCCAGCAGCGGACAGGGGCTATCTGAAAAACTGTTTTTT.

The chain carries TRBV6-6 and TRBJ2-1, with TRBD2 identical over 10 bases. The CDR3 covers 18 residues. The germline V gene has CDR1 MNHNY and CDR2 SVGAGI (reference sequence). With V trimmed by 0 bases and J by 3 bases, 8 bases remained unmatched. The CDR3 DNA is TGTGCCAGCAGTTACTCGGGCGTACTAGCGGGGTACTACAATGAGCAGTTCTTC. Amino acids: CASSYSGVLAGYYNEQFF.

The V and J genes are TRBV6-4 and TRBJ2-1; no clear D. V lost 2 bases, J lost 1 base, and 15 bases lay in between. The CDR3 is made up of 17 amino acids. The germline V gene encodes CDR1 MRHNA and CDR2 SNTAGT. CDR3 sequence reads: CASSDHPLDSSYNEQFF. The DNA for the CDR3 is TGTGCCAGCAGTGACCATCCTCTAGATTCATCCTACAATGAGCAGTTCTTC.

This clonotype has more than one count but fewer than ten. The gene calls are TRBV5-1 and TRBJ2-6; 8 bases are a match to TRBD1. The CDR3 totals 20 residues. Germline V gives CDR1 SGHRS, CDR2 YFSETQ. The V gene end was trimmed by 1 base and the J gene end by 0 bases; junction bases not matched to a gene: 12. The chain's CDR3 is CASSLSLRDRLSSGANVLTF. The CDR3 DNA reads as TGCGCCAGCAGCTTGAGCCTCCGGGACAGGCTCAGCTCTGGGGCCAACGTCCTGACTTTC.

Here the CDR3 reads CASSTGGFGTGELFF. Here the CDR3 DNA reads TGTGCCAGCAGCACCGGGGGCTTCGGCACCGGGGAGCTGTTTTTT. The chain carries TRBV7-6 and TRBJ2-2, with D perhaps given as TRBD1 or TRBD2 (6 bases each). Germline V lookup: CDR1 SGHVS, CDR2 FNYEAQ. The CDR3 is 15 amino acids. V was trimmed by 5 bases and J by 4 bases, leaving 14 bases between them.

This chain uses TRBV12-3 or TRBV12-4 with TRBJ1-2, with 9 bases fitting TRBD1. The ends lost 4 bases at V and 2 bases at J; junction bases unmatched: 5. The CDR3 is 15 residues long. The DNA of the CDR3 is TGTGCCAGCAGTTCCCCCGGGACAGGGAACTATGGCTACACCTTC. Its translation: CASSSPGTGNYGYTF.

The chain uses TRBV19 and TRBJ2-3; 7 bases agree with TRBD1. The CDR3 totals 16 residues. From germline, CDR1 is LNHDA and CDR2 SQIVND (reference sequence). The junction had 9 bases not matched to a gene; V was cut back by 6 bases and J by 0 bases. CDR3 region: CASSIAGGTSTDTQYF. CDR3 nucleotides: TGTGCCAGTAGCATCGCAGGGGGAACTAGCACAGATACGCAGTATTTT.

The CDR3 sequence: CASSSTSYRVETQYF. As DNA, the CDR3 is TGTGCCAGCAGTTCAACCTCTTACAGGGTAGAGACCCAGTACTTC. The rearrangement uses TRBV7-2 and TRBJ2-5; weak D call: TRBD1 (6 bases). Germline CDR1 is SGHTA and CDR2 is FQGNSA. This CDR3 is 15 amino acids long. The V and J ends lost 6 bases and 4 bases respectively, with 18 bases between them.

CDR3 nucleotides: TGTGCCAGCTTTGGAGGGACGAGCACAGATACGCAGTATTTT. The encoded protein is CASFGGTSTDTQYF. The chain carries TRBV28 and TRBJ2-3, with D possibly TRBD2 on 6 matching bases. The CDR3 has 14 amino acids. Germline V lookup: CDR1 MDHEN, CDR2 SYDVKM. Trimming cost V 8 bases and J 0 bases, with 12 bases left between them.

The V call is TRBV29-1, the J call TRBJ1-2, with TRBD1 as a possible D gene (5 bases). The CDR3 loop spans 12 amino acids. V was cut by 6 bases and J by 8 bases, with 16 bases left in between. Germline-derived CDR1 and CDR2 are SQVTM and ANQGSEA. CDR3 amino acids: CSVTDSLRGYTF. Written as DNA, the CDR3 is TGCAGCGTGACCGACAGCCTTCGGGGCTACACCTTC.

The J gene is TRBJ2-3, the V gene TRBV29-1; 7 bases line up with TRBD2. The CDR3 is made up of 14 amino acids. V trimming: 3 bases; J trimming: 6 bases; junction bases outside the gene matches: 9. CDR1 and CDR2 (germline): SQVTM, ANQGSEA. The CDR3 DNA follows: TGCAGCGTTGACCCCCGGGAGGCCACGGATACGCAGTATTTT. Translating it yields CSVDPREATDTQYF.

The V gene is TRBV20-1, the J gene TRBJ2-1; no clear D. The CDR3 sequence is 11 residues long. The V end was cut by 4 bases, the J end by 5 bases, with 6 bases between. The germline gives CDR1 DFQATT, CDR2 SNEGSKA (reference sequence). The CDR3 DNA sequence: TGCAGTGCTAAGGATCACAATGAGCAGTTCTTC. Residues: CSAKDHNEQFF.

This rearrangement joins TRBV7-2 to TRBJ2-7; no definite D call. This CDR3 is built from 14 residues. Germline CDR1 is SGHTA and CDR2 is FQGNSA. Trimming shortened V by 5 bases and J by 2 bases, and 13 bases separated the two germline ends. CDR3 DNA: TGTGCCAGCAGCCCCGGCTACTCAGCCTACGAGCAGTACTTC. Its protein product is CASSPGYSAYEQYF.

This clonotype turned up a few times. The chain employs TRBV12-3 or TRBV12-4 and TRBJ1-4; possible D gene TRBD1, 5 bases. The CDR3 consists of 14 residues. V gave up 3 bases and J gave up 8 bases, with 13 bases separating them. In nucleotides, the CDR3 is TGTGCCAGCAGTTTCCAGGGTGGAGCGGAAAAACTGTTTTTT. Translated: CASSFQGGAEKLFF.

This clonotype has a handful of counts. This chain links TRBV5-1 with TRBJ2-7; 11 bases map to TRBD1. From germline, CDR1 is SGHRS and CDR2 YFSETQ. Germline trimming cut 0 bases from V and 2 bases from J; bases unmatched to any gene: 7. CDR3 length: 17 amino acids. CDR3 residues: CASSLATSGQGAYEQYF. CDR3 nucleotides: TGCGCCAGCAGCTTGGCCACGTCGGGACAGGGGGCCTACGAGCAGTACTTC.

The V gene is TRBV15, the J gene TRBJ2-7; tentative D call: TRBD2 (6 bases). The CDR3 is 14 amino acids. The V end was cut by 8 bases, the J end by 0 bases, with 14 bases between. Germline CDR1 is LNHNV and CDR2 is YYDKDF (reference sequence). The CDR3 region is CATGEGGISYEQYF. Here the CDR3 DNA reads TGTGCCACCGGAGAAGGAGGGATCTCCTACGAGCAGTACTTC.

The chain uses TRBV7-3 and TRBJ1-1, with 7 bases aligning to TRBD1. The CDR3 runs to 14 residues. CDR1 SGHTA and CDR2 FQGTGA come from the germline V gene. V trimming: 5 bases; J trimming: 4 bases; junction bases outside the gene matches: 7. CDR3 protein: CASSETGFGTEAFF. CDR3 DNA sequence: TGTGCCAGCAGCGAGACAGGGTTTGGCACTGAAGCTTTCTTT.

The rearrangement joins TRBV5-5 to TRBJ2-1; 11 nucleotides match TRBD2. Per germline, CDR1 SGHKS and CDR2 YYEKEE (reference sequence). With V trimmed by 0 bases and J by 12 bases, 8 bases remained unmatched. The CDR3 totals 15 residues. CDR3 protein: CASSLGEGLAASQFF. CDR3 DNA: TGTGCCAGCAGCTTGGGTGAGGGACTAGCGGCTTCGCAGTTCTTC.

This clonotype was counted between two and nine times. The chain uses TRBV12-3 or TRBV12-4 and TRBJ1-1; the D gene is possibly TRBD1 (6 bases). The V and J ends lost 5 bases and 5 bases respectively, with 18 bases between them. The CDR3 is 15 amino acids. CDR3: CASSGPDSRYTEAFF. The CDR3 region has the DNA TGTGCCAGCAGTGGGCCGGACAGTAGGTATACTGAAGCTTTCTTT.

This clonotype was seen at least ten times. The chain links TRBV5-1 to TRBJ1-2, with D perhaps TRBD1 (5 bases). Germline V gives CDR1 SGHRS, CDR2 YFSETQ. The CDR3 covers 19 residues. Trimming removed 1 base at V and 8 bases at J, with 30 bases between. DNA for the CDR3: TGCGCCAGCAGCTTGTGGTCCGGGACGGCTGACCGAGTGAATGTGGGCTACACCTTC. Translation: CASSLWSGTADRVNVGYTF.

The J gene is TRBJ2-2, the V gene TRBV7-2; tentative D call: TRBD2 (5 bases). Trimming shortened V by 5 bases and J by 4 bases, and 23 bases separated the two germline ends. Germline values: CDR1 SGHTA, CDR2 FQGNSA. The CDR3 spans 18 residues. CDR3 region: CASSPDLDWIEGTGELFF. CDR3 sequence (DNA): TGTGCCAGCAGCCCAGACTTGGACTGGATAGAGGGCACCGGGGAGCTGTTTTTT.

The chain joins TRBV24-1 to TRBJ2-1, with TRBD2 matching 7 bases. This CDR3 is 14 amino acids long. V gave up 5 bases and J gave up 8 bases; unmatched junction bases: 8. Germline V gene lookup returns CDR1 KGHDR and CDR2 SFDVKD. The DNA of the CDR3 is TGTGCCACCAGTGGACCCGGCCGGGAGGATGAGCAGTTCTTC. It yields the protein CATSGPGREDEQFF.

With regard to this clonotype: Germline is not matched at one junction end, which may reflect a read error. The CDR3 here is CASGLRSRDEQFF. CDR3 coding DNA: TGTGCCAGCGGCTTAAGATCACGGGATGAGCAGTTCTTC. The chain has TRBV7-3 and TRBJ2-1; no reliable D call. The CDR3 runs 13 residues. Germline V lookup: CDR1 SGHTA, CDR2 FQGTGA.